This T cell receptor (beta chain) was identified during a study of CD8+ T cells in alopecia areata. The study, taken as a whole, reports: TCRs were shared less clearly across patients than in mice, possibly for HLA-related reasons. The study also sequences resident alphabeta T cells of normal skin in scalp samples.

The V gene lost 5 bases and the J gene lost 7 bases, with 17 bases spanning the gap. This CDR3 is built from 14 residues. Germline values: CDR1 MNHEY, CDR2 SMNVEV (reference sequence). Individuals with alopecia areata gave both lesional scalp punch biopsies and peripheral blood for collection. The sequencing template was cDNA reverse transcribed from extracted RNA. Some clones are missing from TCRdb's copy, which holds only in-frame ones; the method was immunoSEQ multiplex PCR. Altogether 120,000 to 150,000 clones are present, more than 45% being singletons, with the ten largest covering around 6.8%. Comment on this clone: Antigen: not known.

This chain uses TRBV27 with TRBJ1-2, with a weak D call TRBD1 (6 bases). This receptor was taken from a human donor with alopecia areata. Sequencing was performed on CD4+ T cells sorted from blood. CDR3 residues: CASSLDRYSGGYTF. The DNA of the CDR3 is TGTGCCAGCAGTCTCGACAGGTACTCCGGTGGCTACACCTTC.